Following are 4 T cell receptor beta chains from one sample sequenced in a study of PD-L1 blockade in urothelial cancer. Sequenced by immunoSEQ multiplex PCR; TCRdb stores in-frame clones only, minus some. The data show under 40,000 clones, 90% seen once. The sample here was PBMCs, taken around atezolizumab (anti-PD-L1) treatment. The source is a man between 65 and 80 years old with urothelial cancer.

The chain recombines TRBV7-9 with TRBJ1-2, with TRBD1 matching 11 bases. CDR3 length: 14 amino acids. V was pared by 5 bases and J by 5 bases, with 4 bases of the junction left unmatched. Germline CDR1 is SEHNR and CDR2 is FQNEAQ (reference sequence). The CDR3: CASSLRDRGYGYTF. CDR3 bases: TGTGCCAGCAGCCTTCGGGACAGGGGGTATGGCTACACCTTC.

A single count supports this clone. The J gene is TRBJ2-5, the V gene TRBV14; tentative D call: TRBD2 (6 bases). Germline V lookup: CDR1 SGHDN, CDR2 FVKESK. Trimming left V 1 base short and J 5 bases short, with 14 bases between. The CDR3 spans 15 residues. CDR3 bases: TGTGCCAGCAGCCAAGTAGGAGGGCCGGGGGAGACCCAGTACTTC. It yields the protein CASSQVGGPGETQYF.

CDR3 residues: CASSTGANHYGYTF. The CDR3 DNA reads as TGTGCCAGCAGCACAGGAGCCAACCACTATGGCTACACCTTC. The chain uses TRBV11-1 and TRBJ1-2, with a tentative D call TRBD1 (5 bases). The germline CDR1 and CDR2 sequences are SGHAT and FQDESV (reference sequence). V was pared by 5 bases and J by 3 bases, with 13 bases between. This CDR3 is built from 14 residues.

The chain joins TRBV15 to TRBJ2-3; 11 bases match TRBD2. This CDR3 contains 17 residues. Germline V gene lookup returns CDR1 LNHNV and CDR2 YYDKDF (reference sequence). The V gene end was trimmed by 0 bases and the J gene end by 1 base; junction bases not matched to a gene: 3. The CDR3 nucleotides are TGTGCCACCAGCAGAGAGGGACTAGCGGTTGGCACAGATACGCAGTATTTT. Encoded protein: CATSREGLAVGTDTQYF.